This T cell receptor beta chain was recorded in a study of cytomegalovirus exposure and HLA in healthy donors. This clone was recorded only once. The antigen is unknown. Researchers ran the PCR with 60 Vbeta and 13 Jbeta primers. The repertoire was sequenced with immunoSEQ multiplex PCR; TCRdb's copy has only in-frame clones and lacks some. Counted here are some 170,000 clones, approximately 80% occurring once; the ten biggest clones make up approximately 4.5%. Notes on the study in general: CMV serostatus was the sole immune exposure information available.

V lost 1 base and J lost 9; bases outside the gene matches: 6. Germline V gene data show CDR1 as SGHTA and CDR2 as FQGNSA. The CDR3 consists of 15 residues. The chain recombines TRBV7-2 with TRBJ1-6, with TRBD1 matching over 7 bases. This TCR was sampled from a middle-aged man in good health and CMV-seronegative. Sequencing input: PBMCs. CDR3 loop: CASSLGQGVGSPLHF. CDR3 DNA sequence: TGTGCCAGCAGCTTAGGACAGGGAGTCGGTTCACCCCTCCACTTT.